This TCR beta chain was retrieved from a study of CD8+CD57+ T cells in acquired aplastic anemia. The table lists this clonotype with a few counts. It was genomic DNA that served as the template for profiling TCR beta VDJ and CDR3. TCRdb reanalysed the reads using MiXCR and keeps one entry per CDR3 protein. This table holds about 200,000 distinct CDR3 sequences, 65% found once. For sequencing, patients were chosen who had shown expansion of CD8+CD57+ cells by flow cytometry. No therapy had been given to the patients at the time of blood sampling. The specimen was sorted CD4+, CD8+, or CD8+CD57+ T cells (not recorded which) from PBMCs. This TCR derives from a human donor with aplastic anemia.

The CDR3 DNA follows: TGTGCCAGCAGGGGGGGTGGGGTGGATACGCAGTATTTT. This encodes CASRGGGVDTQYF. This chain joins TRBV27 and TRBJ2-3, with a tentative D call TRBD2 (6 bases). Germline CDR1 MNHEY, CDR2 SMNVEV (reference sequence). The CDR3 contains 13 residues. V lost 6 bases, J lost 6 bases, and 13 bases lay in between.